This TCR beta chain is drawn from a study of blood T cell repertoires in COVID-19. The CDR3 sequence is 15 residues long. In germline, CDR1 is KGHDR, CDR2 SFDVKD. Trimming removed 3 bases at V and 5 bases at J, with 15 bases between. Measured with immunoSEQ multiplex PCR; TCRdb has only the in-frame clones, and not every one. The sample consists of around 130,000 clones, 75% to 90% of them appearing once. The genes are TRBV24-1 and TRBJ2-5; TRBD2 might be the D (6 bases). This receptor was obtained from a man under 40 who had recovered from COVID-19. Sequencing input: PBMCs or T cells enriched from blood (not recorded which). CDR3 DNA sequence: TGTGCCACCAGTGATCCCGGTGGAGGGACGGAGACCCAGTACTTC. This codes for CATSDPGGGTETQYF.